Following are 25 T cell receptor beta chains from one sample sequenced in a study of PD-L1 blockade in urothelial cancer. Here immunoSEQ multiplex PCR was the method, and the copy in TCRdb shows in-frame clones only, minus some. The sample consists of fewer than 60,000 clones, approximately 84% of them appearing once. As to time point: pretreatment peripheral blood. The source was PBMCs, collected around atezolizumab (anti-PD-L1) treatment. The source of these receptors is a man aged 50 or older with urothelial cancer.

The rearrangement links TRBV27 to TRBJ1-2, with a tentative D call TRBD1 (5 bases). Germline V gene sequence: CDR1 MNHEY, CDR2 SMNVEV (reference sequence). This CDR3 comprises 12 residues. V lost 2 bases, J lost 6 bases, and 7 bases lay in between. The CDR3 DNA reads TGTGCCAGCAGTTTACGGGGGGATGGCTACACCTTC. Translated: CASSLRGDGYTF.

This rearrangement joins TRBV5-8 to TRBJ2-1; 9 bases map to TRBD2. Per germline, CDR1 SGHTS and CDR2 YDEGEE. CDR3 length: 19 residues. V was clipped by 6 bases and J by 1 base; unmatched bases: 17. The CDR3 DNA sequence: TGTGCCAGCACCACCCCCCGGGGCGGGGGGGCCGTATCCTACAATGAGCAGTTCTTC. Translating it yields CASTTPRGGGAVSYNEQFF.

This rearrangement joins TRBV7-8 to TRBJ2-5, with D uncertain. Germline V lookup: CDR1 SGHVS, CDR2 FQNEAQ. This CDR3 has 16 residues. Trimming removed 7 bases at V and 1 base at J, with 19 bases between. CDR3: CASILFPGDPQETQYF. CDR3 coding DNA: TGTGCCAGCATCCTCTTCCCAGGCGACCCCCAAGAGACCCAGTACTTC.

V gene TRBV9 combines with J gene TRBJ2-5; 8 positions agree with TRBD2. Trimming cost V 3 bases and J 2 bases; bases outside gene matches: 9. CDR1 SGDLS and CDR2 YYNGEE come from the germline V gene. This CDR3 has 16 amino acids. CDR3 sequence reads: CASSERIAGLQETQYF. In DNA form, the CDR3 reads TGTGCCAGCAGCGAGCGGATAGCGGGGCTTCAAGAGACCCAGTACTTC.

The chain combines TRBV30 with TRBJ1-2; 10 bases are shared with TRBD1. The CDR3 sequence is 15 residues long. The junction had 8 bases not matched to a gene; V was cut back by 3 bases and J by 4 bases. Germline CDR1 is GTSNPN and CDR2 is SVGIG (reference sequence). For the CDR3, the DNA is TGTGCCTGGAGCGCTGGGACAGGGGCCGCCTATGGCTACACCTTC. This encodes CAWSAGTGAAYGYTF.

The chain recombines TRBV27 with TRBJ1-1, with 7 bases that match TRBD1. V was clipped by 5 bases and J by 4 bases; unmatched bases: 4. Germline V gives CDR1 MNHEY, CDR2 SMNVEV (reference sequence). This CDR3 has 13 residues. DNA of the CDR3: TGTGCCAGCAGTCTGGGACAGACCACTGAAGCTTTCTTT. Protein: CASSLGQTTEAFF.

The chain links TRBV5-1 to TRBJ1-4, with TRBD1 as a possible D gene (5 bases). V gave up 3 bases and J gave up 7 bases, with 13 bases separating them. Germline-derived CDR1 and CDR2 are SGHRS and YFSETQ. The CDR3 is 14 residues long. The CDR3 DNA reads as TGCGCCAGCAGCTACGGGGGGAGGAGTGAAAAACTGTTTTTT. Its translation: CASSYGGRSEKLFF.

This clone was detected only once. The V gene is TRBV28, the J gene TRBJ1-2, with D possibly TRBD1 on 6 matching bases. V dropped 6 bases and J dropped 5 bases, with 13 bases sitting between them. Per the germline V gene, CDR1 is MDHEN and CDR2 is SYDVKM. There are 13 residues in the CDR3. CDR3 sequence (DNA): TGTGCCAGCAGCGAGACAGGTTCTTATGGCTACACCTTC. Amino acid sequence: CASSETGSYGYTF.

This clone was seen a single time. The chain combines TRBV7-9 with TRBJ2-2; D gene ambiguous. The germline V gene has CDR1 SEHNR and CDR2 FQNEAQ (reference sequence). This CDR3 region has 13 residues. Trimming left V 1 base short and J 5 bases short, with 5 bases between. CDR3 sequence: CASSLDSTGELFF. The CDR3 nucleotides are TGTGCCAGCAGCTTAGACAGTACCGGGGAGCTGTTTTTT.

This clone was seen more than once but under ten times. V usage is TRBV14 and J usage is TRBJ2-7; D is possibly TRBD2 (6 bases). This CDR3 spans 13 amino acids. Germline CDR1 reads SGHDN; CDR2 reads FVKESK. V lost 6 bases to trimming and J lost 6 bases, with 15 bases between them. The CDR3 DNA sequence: TGTGCCAGCAGTGGCCGGGAGTCGGGCGAGCAGTACTTC. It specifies CASSGRESGEQYF.

DNA for the CDR3: TGTGCCAGCAATAATCCCGGAAGCGGGGGGACCCAAGAGACCCAGTACTTC. Its translation: CASNNPGSGGTQETQYF. The rearrangement joins TRBV13 to TRBJ2-5, with 9 bases matching TRBD2. J lost 1 base, V lost 7 bases, and 13 bases had no gene match. The length of the CDR3 is 17 residues. The germline V gene has CDR1 PRHDT and CDR2 FYEKMQ (reference sequence).

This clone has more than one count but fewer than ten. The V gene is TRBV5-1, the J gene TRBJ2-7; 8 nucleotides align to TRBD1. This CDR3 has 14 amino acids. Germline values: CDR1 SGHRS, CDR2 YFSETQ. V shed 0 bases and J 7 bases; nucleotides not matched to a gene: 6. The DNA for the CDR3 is TGCGCCAGCAGCTTGGTCTCAGGGGGCGGAGAGCAGTACTTC. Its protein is CASSLVSGGGEQYF.

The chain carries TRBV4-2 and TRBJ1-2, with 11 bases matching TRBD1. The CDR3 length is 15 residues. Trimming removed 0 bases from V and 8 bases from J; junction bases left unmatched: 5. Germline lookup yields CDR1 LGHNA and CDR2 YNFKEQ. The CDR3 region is CASSQDGQGAEGYTF. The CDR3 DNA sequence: TGTGCCAGCAGCCAAGACGGACAGGGGGCGGAAGGCTACACCTTC.

CDR3 in DNA: TGTGCCAGCAGCCTATCCCGTTTATCGTCTCGCACAGATACGCAGTATTTT. Its protein is CASSLSRLSSRTDTQYF. This chain joins TRBV11-1 and TRBJ2-3; no firm D call. The V gene's germline CDR1 is SGHAT and CDR2 FQDESV (reference sequence). V lost 5 bases and J 1 base, leaving 19 bases between the germline ends. The CDR3 length is 17 residues.

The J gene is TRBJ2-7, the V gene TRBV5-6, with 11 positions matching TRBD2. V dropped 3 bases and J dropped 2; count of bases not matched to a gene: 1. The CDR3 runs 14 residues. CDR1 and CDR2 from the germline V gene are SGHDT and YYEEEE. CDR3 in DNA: TGTGCCAGCAGCTATAGCGGGGGGGCCTACGAGCAGTACTTC. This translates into CASSYSGGAYEQYF.

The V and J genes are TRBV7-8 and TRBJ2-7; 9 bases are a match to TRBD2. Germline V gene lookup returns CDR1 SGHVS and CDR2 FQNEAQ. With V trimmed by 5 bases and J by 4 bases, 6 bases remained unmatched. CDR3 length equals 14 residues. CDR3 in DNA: TGTGCCAGCAGCCCGGGGACTAGCACGTACGAGCAGTACTTC. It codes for CASSPGTSTYEQYF. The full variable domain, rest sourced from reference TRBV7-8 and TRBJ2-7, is GAGVSQSPRYKVAKRGQDVALRCDPISGHVSLFWYQQALGQGPEFLTYFQNEAQLDKSGLPSDRFFAERPEGSVSTLKIQRTQQEDSAVYLCASSPGTSTYEQYFGPGTRLTVT.

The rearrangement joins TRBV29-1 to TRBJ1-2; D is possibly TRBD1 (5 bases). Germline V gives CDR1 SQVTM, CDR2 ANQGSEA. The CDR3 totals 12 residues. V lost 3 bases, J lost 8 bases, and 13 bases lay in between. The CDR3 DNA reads TGCAGCGTTGACGCGGGGGGTTCCGGCTACACCTTC. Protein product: CSVDAGGSGYTF. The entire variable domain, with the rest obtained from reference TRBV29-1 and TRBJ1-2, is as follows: SAVISQKPSRDICQRGTSLTIQCQVDSQVTMMFWYRQQPGQSLTLIATANQGSEATYESGFVIDKFPISRPNLTFSTLTVSNMSPEDSSIYLCSVDAGGSGYTFGSGTRLTVV.

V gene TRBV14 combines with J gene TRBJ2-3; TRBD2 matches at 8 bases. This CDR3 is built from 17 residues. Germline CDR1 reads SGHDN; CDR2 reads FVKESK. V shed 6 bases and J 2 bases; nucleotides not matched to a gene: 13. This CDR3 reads CASSQRGNFDLTDTQYF. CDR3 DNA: TGTGCCAGCAGTCAGCGGGGGAACTTTGACCTCACAGATACGCAGTATTTT.

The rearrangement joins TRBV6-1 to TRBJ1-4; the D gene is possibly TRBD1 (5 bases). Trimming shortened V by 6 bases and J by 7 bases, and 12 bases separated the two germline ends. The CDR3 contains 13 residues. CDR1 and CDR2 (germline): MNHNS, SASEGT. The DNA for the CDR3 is TGTGCCAGCAGGCAGGGTTTAGGTGAAAAACTGTTTTTT. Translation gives CASRQGLGEKLFF.

The DNA for the CDR3 is TGCGCCAGCAGCTCGGGTGGCGGGAGCTACAATGAGCAGTTCTTC. Protein product: CASSSGGGSYNEQFF. The chain joins TRBV5-1 to TRBJ2-1, with 7 nucleotides matching TRBD2. The CDR3 contains 15 residues. Germline V gene data show CDR1 as SGHRS and CDR2 as YFSETQ. V dropped 3 bases and J dropped 3; count of bases not matched to a gene: 6.

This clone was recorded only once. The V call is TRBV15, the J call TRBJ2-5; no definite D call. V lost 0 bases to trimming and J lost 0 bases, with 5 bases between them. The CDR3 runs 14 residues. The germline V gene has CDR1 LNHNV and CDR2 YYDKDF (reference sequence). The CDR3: CATSRDPYQETQYF. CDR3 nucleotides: TGTGCCACCAGCAGAGACCCCTACCAAGAGACCCAGTACTTC. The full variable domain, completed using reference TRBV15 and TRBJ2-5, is DAMVIQNPRYQVTQFGKPVTLSCSQTLNHNVMYWYQQKSSQAPKLLFHYYDKDFNNEADTPDNFQSRRPNTSFCFLDIRSPGLGDTAMYLCATSRDPYQETQYFGPGTRLLVL.

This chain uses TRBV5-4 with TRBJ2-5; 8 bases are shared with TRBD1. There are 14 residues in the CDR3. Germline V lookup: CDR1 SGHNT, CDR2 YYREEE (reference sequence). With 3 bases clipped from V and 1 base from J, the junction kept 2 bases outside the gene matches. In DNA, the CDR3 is TGTGCCAGCAGCTCGGGACAGGCCCAAGAGACCCAGTACTTC. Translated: CASSSGQAQETQYF.

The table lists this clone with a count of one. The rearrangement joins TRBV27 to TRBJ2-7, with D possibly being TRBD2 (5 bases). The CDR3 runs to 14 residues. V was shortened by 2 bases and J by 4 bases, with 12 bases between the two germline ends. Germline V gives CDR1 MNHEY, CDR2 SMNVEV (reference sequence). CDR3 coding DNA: TGTGCCAGCAGTTTAAGTGGGAGCGGTTACGAGCAGTACTTC. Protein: CASSLSGSGYEQYF.

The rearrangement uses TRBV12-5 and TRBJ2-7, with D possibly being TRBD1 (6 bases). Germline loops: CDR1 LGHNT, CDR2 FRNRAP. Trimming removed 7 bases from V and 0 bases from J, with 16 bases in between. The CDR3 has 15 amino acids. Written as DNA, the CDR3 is TGTGCTAGTGTAAATGGCGCAGGGGCCTCCTACGAGCAGTACTTC. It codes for CASVNGAGASYEQYF.

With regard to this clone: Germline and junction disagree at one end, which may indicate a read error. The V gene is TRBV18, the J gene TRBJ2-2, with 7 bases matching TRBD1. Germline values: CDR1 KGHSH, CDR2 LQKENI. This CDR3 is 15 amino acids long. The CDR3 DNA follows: TGTGCCAGCTCCCCACAGGGGCTCAACACCGGGGAGCTGTTTTTT. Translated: CASSPQGLNTGELFF.